The next 20 T cell receptor beta chains were all read from a single sample in a study of cytomegalovirus exposure and HLA in healthy donors. PCR used 60 Vbeta primers and 13 Jbeta primers. Sequencing used immunoSEQ multiplex PCR; TCRdb keeps in-frame clones, though not all of them. The data contain more than 85,000 clones, about 79% of them seen just once; the ten biggest clones take up roughly 3.7%. The material sequenced was PBMCs. These receptors were taken from a female donor in good health and CMV-seropositive.

The chain is built from TRBV5-1 and TRBJ1-1; TRBD1 agrees at 7 bases. CDR3 length equals 14 residues. CDR1 is SGHRS, CDR2 YFSETQ, per germline. The V gene end was trimmed by 2 bases and the J gene end by 3 bases; junction bases not matched to a gene: 4. The DNA of the CDR3 is TGCGCCAGCAGCTTTGGCGACAGGGACACTGAAGCTTTCTTT. It translates to CASSFGDRDTEAFF. Together with reference TRBV5-1 and TRBJ1-1, the CDR3 gives the full variable domain: KAGVTQTPRYLIKTRGQQVTLSCSPISGHRSVSWYQQTPGQGLQFLFEYFSETQRNKGNFPGRFSGRQFSNSRSEMNVSTLELGDSALYLCASSFGDRDTEAFFGQGTRLTVV.

Details on this clone: The identical CDR3 is also encoded by other nucleotide sequences in the sample. The V and J genes are TRBV5-6 and TRBJ1-3; D call uncertain. Trimming left V 3 bases short and J 7 bases short, with 8 bases between. This CDR3 comprises 12 residues. From germline, CDR1 is SGHDT and CDR2 YYEEEE. The CDR3 region is CASSSTGNTIYF. The CDR3 coding sequence is TGTGCCAGCAGCTCTACGGGGAACACCATATATTTT.

As to this clone: A read error may account for a junction end that differs from germline. The chain is built from TRBV7-9 and TRBJ1-5; D gene ambiguous. CDR3 length equals 12 residues. From germline, CDR1 is SEHNR and CDR2 FQNEAQ (reference sequence). CDR3 protein: CSSSAGIQPQHF. In DNA, the CDR3 is TGTTCCAGCAGCGCGGGGATCCAGCCCCAGCATTTT.

The sample holds a few counts of this clone. The chain combines TRBV14 with TRBJ2-1; 14 bases fit TRBD2. The germline V gene has CDR1 SGHDN and CDR2 FVKESK. The CDR3 is made up of 15 amino acids. V lost 5 bases and J lost 6; bases outside the gene matches: 3. The CDR3, as DNA: TGTGCCAGCAGCATCGGGACTAGCGGGAGCAATGAGCAGTTCTTC. This codes for CASSIGTSGSNEQFF.

The chain carries TRBV10-1 and TRBJ2-7; TRBD2 agrees at 15 bases. The CDR3 has 16 amino acids. Germline CDR1 and CDR2: WNHNN and SYGVQD (reference sequence). The junction had 5 bases not matched to a gene; V was cut back by 3 bases and J by 5 bases. This CDR3 is CASSEGLAGGRNEQYF. CDR3 nucleotide sequence: TGCGCCAGCAGTGAAGGACTAGCGGGAGGGAGAAACGAGCAGTACTTC.

The chain has TRBV6-1 and TRBJ1-1; 8 nucleotides line up with TRBD1. Trimming took 6 bases from V and 4 from J; bases not matched to a gene: 10. From germline, CDR1 is MNHNS and CDR2 SASEGT. CDR3 size: 15 residues. The CDR3 loop reads CASRPRDRSGTEAFF. The CDR3 DNA reads TGTGCCAGCAGGCCCAGGGACAGGTCAGGCACTGAAGCTTTCTTT.

The chain employs TRBV16 and TRBJ2-1; TRBD1 might be the D (8 bases). There are 17 residues in the CDR3. The germline CDR1 and CDR2 sequences are KGHSY and FQNENV. V was shortened by 0 bases and J by 6 bases, with 18 bases between the two germline ends. The CDR3 here is CASSQSTVHRGGNEQFF. CDR3 nucleotide sequence: TGTGCCAGCAGCCAATCGACCGTCCACAGGGGGGGCAATGAGCAGTTCTTC.

This sequence joins TRBV5-1 and TRBJ2-1; 10 nucleotides align to TRBD2. Germline V gives CDR1 SGHRS, CDR2 YFSETQ. The CDR3 spans 17 residues. V shed 4 bases, J shed 4 bases, and the junction held 11 bases outside the gene matches. Here the CDR3 reads CASSTGLAGVGYNEQFF. CDR3 sequence (DNA): TGCGCCAGCAGCACAGGGCTAGCGGGAGTGGGTTACAATGAGCAGTTCTTC.

V and J are TRBV6-6 and TRBJ2-1, with 12 bases aligning to TRBD2. The V segment lost 7 bases and the J segment 3 bases; nucleotides outside the gene matches: 4. Germline CDR1 MNHNY, CDR2 SVGAGI (reference sequence). This CDR3 has 15 residues. In nucleotides, the CDR3 is TGTGCCAGCACCCAGACTAGCGGGGGCTACAATGAGCAGTTCTTC. The encoded protein is CASTQTSGGYNEQFF.

The CDR3: CASSLLTSGSITGELFF. CDR3 DNA sequence: TGTGCCAGCAGCTTGCTGACTAGCGGGAGTATCACCGGGGAGCTGTTTTTT. The V call is TRBV7-8, the J call TRBJ2-2, with TRBD2 identical over 12 bases. The V and J ends lost 3 bases and 4 bases, in that order; junction bases with no gene match: 6. The CDR3 has 17 residues. Germline lookup yields CDR1 SGHVS and CDR2 FQNEAQ.

The rearrangement joins TRBV4-3 to TRBJ2-1; D not certain. Germline CDR1 reads LGHNA; CDR2 reads YSLEER. Trimming cost V 0 bases and J 8 bases, with 8 bases left between them. This CDR3 is built from 13 residues. The CDR3 loop is CASSQDPSYEQFF. The CDR3 nucleotides read TGCGCCAGCAGCCAAGATCCCTCCTATGAGCAGTTCTTC.

The chain joins TRBV21-1 to TRBJ1-1; the listed D gene, TRBD1, was not tested against the DNA. TRBV21-1 is described as a pseudogene. The CDR3 spans 14 residues. In DNA form, the CDR3 reads TGTGCCAGCAGCGATGGACAGGGATCCACTGAAGCTTTCTTT. It translates to CASSDGQGSTEAFF.

J is TRBJ2-7 and V is TRBV30; D possibly corresponds to TRBD2 (6 bases). CDR3 size: 13 residues. The germline V and J ends were trimmed by 0 bases and 4 bases, with 10 bases remaining between them. Per germline, CDR1 GTSNPN and CDR2 SVGIG (reference sequence). This CDR3 is CAWSVRGGYEQYF. The DNA of the CDR3 is TGTGCCTGGAGTGTACGTGGGGGGTACGAGCAGTACTTC.

V and J are TRBV19 and TRBJ2-1; 12 positions match TRBD1. The CDR3 runs 16 residues. V was clipped by 0 bases and J by 6 bases; unmatched bases: 3. Germline-derived CDR1 and CDR2 are LNHDA and SQIVND (reference sequence). The CDR3 region has the DNA TGTGCCAGTAGTATAGAACCGGGACAGGGGGCCAATGAGCAGTTCTTC. Translated: CASSIEPGQGANEQFF.

Concerning this clone itself: Mismatch with germline at one junction end may stem from a read error. J is TRBJ2-6 and V is TRBV4-3, with 10 bases that match TRBD1. The CDR3 contains 19 residues. Germline V gene lookup returns CDR1 LGHNA and CDR2 YSLEER. The DNA for the CDR3 is TGCGCCAGCAGCCAAGATCTGGGACAGGGGTTCTCTGGGGCCAACGGCCTGACTTTC. It translates to CASSQDLGQGFSGANGLTF.

The chain uses TRBV2 and TRBJ2-7; D perhaps matches TRBD1 (5 bases). Germline V gives CDR1 SNHLY, CDR2 FYNNEI. Trimming removed 8 bases from V and 5 bases from J, with 19 bases in between. The CDR3 consists of 14 residues. The CDR3, as DNA: TGTGCCAGCTGGTACGGCAGGGCCCCGGACGAGCAGTACTTC. Protein sequence: CASWYGRAPDEQYF.

The CDR3 region has the DNA TGCGCCAGCAGTGCACTAGCGAATGAGCAGTTCTTC. Its translation: CASSALANEQFF. This chain joins TRBV10-2 and TRBJ2-1, with TRBD2 matching over 7 bases. The J segment lost 7 bases and the V segment lost 4 bases, leaving 1 base of the junction unmatched. The CDR3 extends over 12 amino acids. Germline CDR1 is WSHSY and CDR2 is SAAADI.

This clone turned up a few times. The rearrangement uses TRBV9 and TRBJ2-6; TRBD1 aligns across 7 bases. Germline-derived CDR1 and CDR2 are SGDLS and YYNGEE. V shed 3 bases, J shed 0 bases, and the junction held 9 bases outside the gene matches. This CDR3 is 18 amino acids long. Here the CDR3 DNA reads TGTGCCAGCAGCGGCCCGGGACAGAAGAGCTCTGGGGCCAACGTCCTGACTTTC. Encoded protein: CASSGPGQKSSGANVLTF.

The chain links TRBV19 to TRBJ1-3; 7 positions agree with TRBD1. The CDR3 covers 15 residues. With V trimmed by 7 bases and J by 2 bases, 8 bases remained unmatched. Germline V gene sequence: CDR1 LNHDA, CDR2 SQIVND (reference sequence). The CDR3 DNA reads TGTGCCAGTAAATCACAGGGGATTCCTGGAAACACCATATATTTT. Translating gives CASKSQGIPGNTIYF.

V usage is TRBV30 and J usage is TRBJ2-1, with D maybe TRBD2 (6 bases). V lost 0 bases to trimming and J lost 7 bases, with 28 bases between them. This CDR3 region has 19 residues. From germline, CDR1 is GTSNPN and CDR2 SVGIG (reference sequence). The CDR3 nucleotides read TGTGCCTGGAGTGTCACAGTCTGGGCCCGGGACTCCGGACGGAATGAGCAGTTCTTC. This gives the protein CAWSVTVWARDSGRNEQFF.